One sample yielded the 25 T cell receptor beta chains listed below, sequenced in a study of T cells after yellow fever vaccination. MiXCR, applied by TCRdb to the 5' RACE reads, yields one record per CDR3 protein. The sample consists of about 360,000 distinct CDR3 sequences, 6% to 8% of them appearing once. Sequencing was performed on PBMCs, taken 5 days after the yellow fever booster vaccination. The receptors here all came from a man in his thirties or forties who received the YFV17D yellow fever vaccine.

The genes are TRBV5-1 and TRBJ2-7; D is perhaps TRBD1 or TRBD2 (5 bases each). The germline V gene has CDR1 SGHRS and CDR2 YFSETQ. The ends were cut back, 4 bases at V and 1 base at J, with 15 bases in the middle. The CDR3 contains 15 residues. The CDR3 loop reads CASSLNPGQSYEQYF. DNA for the CDR3: TGCGCCAGCAGCCTCAACCCGGGGCAGTCCTACGAGCAGTACTTC.

The chain links TRBV20-1 to TRBJ2-1; D is perhaps TRBD2 (5 bases). This CDR3 has 14 residues. The V end was cut by 3 bases, the J end by 0 bases, with 9 bases between. Germline lookup yields CDR1 DFQATT and CDR2 SNEGSKA (reference sequence). The CDR3 spells CSASGLASYNEQFF. The CDR3 nucleotides are TGCAGTGCTAGCGGGCTAGCCTCCTACAATGAGCAGTTCTTC.

Many counts were recorded for this clonotype. This chain uses TRBV5-1 with TRBJ1-6, with TRBD1 matching over 7 bases. The CDR3 totals 15 residues. Per germline, CDR1 SGHRS and CDR2 YFSETQ. V shed 3 bases, J shed 10 bases, and the junction held 10 bases outside the gene matches. The CDR3 nucleotides are TGCGCCAGCAGCTCAACAGGGGCCGTGGGGTCACCCCTCCACTTT. Residues: CASSSTGAVGSPLHF.

The DNA for the CDR3 is TGCAGTGCTACCGGGACGGTCACCTACGAGCAGTACTTC. This translates into CSATGTVTYEQYF. The chain has TRBV20-1 and TRBJ2-7; D is possibly TRBD1 or TRBD2 (5 bases each). The CDR3 is made up of 13 amino acids. Germline V gene lookup returns CDR1 DFQATT and CDR2 SNEGSKA (reference sequence). Deletions cut 4 bases from V and 2 bases from J, with 12 bases between.

This clonotype occurred a few times. The chain carries TRBV28 and TRBJ2-5; D call uncertain. The CDR3 has 10 residues. The germline gives CDR1 MDHEN, CDR2 SYDVKM. V lost 6 bases and J lost 5, with 4 bases in between. This CDR3 reads CASRRETQYF. Here the CDR3 DNA reads TGTGCCAGCAGGAGGGAGACCCAGTACTTC.

The CDR3 here is CSASRVIGANVLTF. The CDR3 nucleotides are TGCAGTGCCTCGAGGGTAATTGGGGCCAACGTCCTGACTTTC. The chain combines TRBV20-1 with TRBJ2-6; a possible D gene is TRBD2 (5 bases). The CDR3 sequence is 14 residues long. The V gene's germline CDR1 is DFQATT and CDR2 SNEGSKA (reference sequence). V lost 6 bases and J 3 bases, leaving 12 bases between the germline ends.

This clonotype was observed at least ten times. This chain connects TRBV9 to TRBJ2-2; no definite D call. From germline, CDR1 is SGDLS and CDR2 YYNGEE. The CDR3 consists of 16 residues. Deletions cut 0 bases from V and 1 base from J, with 10 bases between. Here the CDR3 DNA reads TGTGCCAGCAGCGTAGAGAGACGGTGGAACACCGGGGAGCTGTTTTTT. Translation gives CASSVERRWNTGELFF. Using reference TRBV9 and TRBJ2-2 for the parts outside the CDR3, the full variable domain is DSGVTQTPKHLITATGQRVTLRCSPRSGDLSVYWYQQSLDQGLQFLIQYYNGEERAKGNILERFSAQQFPDLHSELNLSSLELGDSALYFCASSVERRWNTGELFFGEGSRLTVL.

This clonotype was seen more than once but under ten times. V is TRBV29-1 and J is TRBJ2-1; tentative D call: TRBD2 (5 bases). The germline V gene has CDR1 SQVTM and CDR2 ANQGSEA. The CDR3 consists of 10 residues. V was cut by 7 bases and J by 12 bases, with 13 bases left in between. The CDR3 loop is CSALSEGQFF. The CDR3 nucleotides are TGCAGCGCTCTTTCCGAGGGGCAGTTCTTC.

This clonotype was seen only a few times. This chain joins TRBV5-4 and TRBJ2-4; D call uncertain. The germline gives CDR1 SGHNT, CDR2 YYREEE (reference sequence). V was pared by 0 bases and J by 6 bases, with 7 bases between. This CDR3 comprises 13 residues. CDR3 sequence: CASSLEVANIQYF. The CDR3, as DNA: TGTGCCAGCAGCTTGGAGGTAGCAAACATTCAGTACTTC.

At least ten counts were recorded for this clonotype. The rearrangement joins TRBV5-1 to TRBJ2-7; no clear D gene. CDR1 is SGHRS, CDR2 YFSETQ, per germline. V dropped 4 bases and J dropped 0 bases, with 17 bases sitting between them. This CDR3 is built from 16 residues. The CDR3 spells CASSPNSVSSSYEQYF. The CDR3 DNA sequence: TGCGCCAGCAGCCCTAATTCGGTTTCGAGCTCCTACGAGCAGTACTTC.

Notes on this clonotype: A much more abundant neighbour one base away suggests this may be a read error. V is TRBV29-1 and J is TRBJ2-7, with TRBD2 identical over 7 bases. The ends lost 7 bases at V and 3 bases at J; junction bases unmatched: 9. This CDR3 comprises 13 residues. From germline, CDR1 is SQVTM and CDR2 ANQGSEA. CDR3 nucleotide sequence: TGCAGCGCGAGGTGTGGCGGGAGCTACGAGCAGTACTTC. This sequence encodes CSARCGGSYEQYF.

Only a few counts were recorded for this clonotype. The chain combines TRBV6-1 with TRBJ2-5; D possibly corresponds to TRBD1 (6 bases). This CDR3 comprises 17 residues. From germline, CDR1 is MNHNS and CDR2 SASEGT. The V gene lost 1 base and the J gene lost 1 base, with 16 bases spanning the gap. The CDR3 DNA sequence: TGTGCCAGCAGTGAAGAAGCACGGACAGCCATCCAAGAGACCCAGTACTTC. The encoded protein is CASSEEARTAIQETQYF.

Many counts were recorded for this clonotype. The chain recombines TRBV29-1 with TRBJ1-2; D remains unclear. The CDR3 length is 15 residues. Trimming stripped 3 bases from V and 2 bases from J, with 16 bases between. The germline CDR1 and CDR2 sequences are SQVTM and ANQGSEA. The CDR3 protein is CSVEGPQNLNYGYTF. Here the CDR3 DNA reads TGCAGCGTTGAGGGTCCCCAGAACTTAAACTATGGCTACACCTTC.

In nucleotides, the CDR3 is TGTGCCAGCAGTCTAGAAGACAGGGGCACCGGGGAGCTGTTTTTT. It codes for CASSLEDRGTGELFF. The genes are TRBV12-3 or TRBV12-4 and TRBJ2-2, with 8 bases matching TRBD1. The V segment lost 5 bases and the J segment 4 bases; nucleotides outside the gene matches: 6. The CDR3 is 15 residues long.

This rearrangement joins TRBV6-2 or TRBV6-3 to TRBJ2-1; 11 positions agree with TRBD2. V lost 4 bases to trimming and J lost 1 base; unmatched junction nucleotides: 6. Germline V gives CDR1 MNHEY, CDR2 SVGEGT. CDR3 size: 17 residues. The CDR3 DNA is TGTGCCAGCAGTTTTGTCGCTAGCGGGAGGTCCTACAATGAGCAGTTCTTC. Encoded protein: CASSFVASGRSYNEQFF.

This clonotype showed up many times. The chain recombines TRBV6-1 with TRBJ2-2; no firm D call. Trimming took off 10 bases at V and 0 bases at J, with 12 bases between the two ends. Germline CDR1 reads MNHNS; CDR2 reads SASEGT. The CDR3 has 14 residues. The CDR3 loop is CATRERSNTGELFF. In DNA, the CDR3 is TGTGCCACCCGAGAGAGATCGAACACCGGGGAGCTGTTTTTT.

This chain links TRBV7-9 with TRBJ2-4; perhaps TRBD2 as D (7 bases). The CDR3 length is 15 residues. Germline V gene lookup returns CDR1 SEHNR and CDR2 FQNEAQ (reference sequence). V was trimmed by 5 bases and J by 8 bases, leaving 19 bases between them. CDR3 sequence: CASSTEGGATDIQYF. CDR3 coding DNA: TGTGCCAGCAGCACAGAAGGGGGGGCAACGGACATTCAGTACTTC.

The DNA of the CDR3 is TGTGCCACCAGCAGAGGGGGCGGGTATGGCTACACCTTC. As protein: CATSRGGGYGYTF. The V and J genes are TRBV15 and TRBJ1-2, with a weak D call TRBD1 (5 bases). Germline-derived CDR1 and CDR2 are LNHNV and YYDKDF (reference sequence). V lost 1 base to trimming and J lost 5 bases, with 8 bases between them. The CDR3 has 13 residues.

This clonotype appeared many times. The chain employs TRBV29-1 and TRBJ2-7; D unclear. This CDR3 has 13 amino acids. Trimming left V 1 base short and J 6 bases short, with 13 bases between. Germline V lookup: CDR1 SQVTM, CDR2 ANQGSEA. The CDR3: CSVEGLRATEQYF. In DNA form, the CDR3 reads TGCAGCGTTGAAGGGTTGCGCGCTACCGAGCAGTACTTC.

About this clonotype: This may be a read error, as it is one base from a much larger clone. The V gene is TRBV20-1, the J gene TRBJ2-7, with no clear D. Trimming took off 1 base at V and 3 bases at J, with 10 bases between the two ends. The V gene's germline CDR1 is DFQATT and CDR2 SNEGSKA (reference sequence). The CDR3 covers 13 residues. CDR3 sequence reads: CSARGVTFYEQYF. Here the CDR3 DNA reads TGCAGTGCTAGAGGAGTCACCTTCTACGAGCAGTACTTC.

The rearrangement uses TRBV27 and TRBJ2-7; TRBD2 matches at 7 bases. The germline V gene encodes CDR1 MNHEY and CDR2 SMNVEV (reference sequence). J lost 4 bases, V lost 1 base, and 7 bases had no gene match. CDR3 length: 15 amino acids. For the CDR3, the DNA is TGTGCCAGCAGTTTATTTCCTAGCGGTCCATACGAGCAGTACTTC. Its protein is CASSLFPSGPYEQYF.

Note on this clonotype: A single base separates this from a much larger clone, so it may be a read error. The genes are TRBV12-3 or TRBV12-4 and TRBJ2-7, with D possibly being TRBD1 (6 bases). The ends were cut back, 3 bases at V and 9 bases at J, with 15 bases in the middle. The CDR3 has 13 residues. The CDR3 nucleotides are TGTGCCAGCAGTTTTGGCAGGGGCAGGGGGCAGTACTTC. It is translated as CASSFGRGRGQYF.

In its sample, this clonotype was seen many times. J is TRBJ2-7 and V is TRBV29-1; TRBD1 might be the D (6 bases). The CDR3 sequence is 13 residues long. V was clipped by 6 bases and J by 1 base, with 13 bases between them. Germline V lookup: CDR1 SQVTM, CDR2 ANQGSEA. The CDR3 region is CSVVRTDSYEQYF. The DNA for the CDR3 is TGCAGCGTGGTCCGGACAGATTCCTACGAGCAGTACTTC.

This clonotype has ten or more counts. This chain uses TRBV10-2 with TRBJ2-7; 10 bases align to TRBD1. The CDR3 is made up of 14 amino acids. The trim removed 6 bases at V and 2 bases at J, leaving 4 bases unmatched. The germline gives CDR1 WSHSY, CDR2 SAAADI. CDR3 region: CASRPGQGTYEQYF. Here the CDR3 DNA reads TGCGCCAGCAGACCGGGACAGGGGACCTACGAGCAGTACTTC.

Ten or more counts support this clonotype. The V gene is TRBV10-3, the J gene TRBJ2-5; D unclear. V was cut by 4 bases and J by 1 base, with 7 bases left in between. This CDR3 comprises 13 residues. Germline CDR1 reads ENHRY; CDR2 reads SYGVKD. CDR3 bases: TGTGCCATCAGTGCTGGCGGCCAAGAGACCCAGTACTTC. This codes for CAISAGGQETQYF.